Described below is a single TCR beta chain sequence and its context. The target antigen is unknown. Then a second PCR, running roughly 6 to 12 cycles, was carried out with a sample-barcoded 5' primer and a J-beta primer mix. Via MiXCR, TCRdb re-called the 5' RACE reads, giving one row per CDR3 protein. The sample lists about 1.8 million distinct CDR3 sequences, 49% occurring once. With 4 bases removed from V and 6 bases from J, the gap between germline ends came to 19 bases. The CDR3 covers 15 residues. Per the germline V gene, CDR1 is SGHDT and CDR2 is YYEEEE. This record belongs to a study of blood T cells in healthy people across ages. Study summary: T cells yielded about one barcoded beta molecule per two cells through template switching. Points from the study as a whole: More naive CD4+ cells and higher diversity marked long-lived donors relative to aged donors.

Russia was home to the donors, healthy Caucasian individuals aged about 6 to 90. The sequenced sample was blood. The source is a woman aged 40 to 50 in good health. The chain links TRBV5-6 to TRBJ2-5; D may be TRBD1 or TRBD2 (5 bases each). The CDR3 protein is CASSEYGPREKTQYF. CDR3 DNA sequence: TGTGCCAGCAGCGAATACGGCCCCAGGGAGAAGACCCAGTACTTC. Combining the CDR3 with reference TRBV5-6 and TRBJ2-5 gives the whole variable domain DAGVTQSPTHLIKTRGQQVTLRCSPKSGHDTVSWYQQALGQGPQFIFQYYEEEERQRGNFPDRFSGHQFPNYSSELNVNALLLGDSALYLCASSEYGPREKTQYFGPGTRLLVL.